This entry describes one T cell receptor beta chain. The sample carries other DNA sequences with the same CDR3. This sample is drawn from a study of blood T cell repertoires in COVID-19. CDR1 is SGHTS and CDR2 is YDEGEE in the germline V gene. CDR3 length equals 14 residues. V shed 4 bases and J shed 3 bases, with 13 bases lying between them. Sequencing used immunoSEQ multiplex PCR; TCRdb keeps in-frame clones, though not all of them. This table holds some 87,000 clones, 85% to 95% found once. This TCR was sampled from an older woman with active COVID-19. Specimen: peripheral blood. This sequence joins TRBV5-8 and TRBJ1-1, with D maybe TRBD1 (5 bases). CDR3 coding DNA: TGTGCCAGCAGCCTGGGGCTTCGGGACACTGAAGCTTTCTTT. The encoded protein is CASSLGLRDTEAFF.